This T cell receptor beta chain was sequenced during a study of spatial heterogeneity in lung cancer. At least ten counts were recorded for this clonotype. Its matching antigen is unknown. TCRdb analysed the 5' RACE reads with MiXCR anew, one entry per CDR3 protein. The sample records over 10,000 distinct CDR3 sequences, around 5% being singletons. The study, taken as a whole, reports: Mutation tallies in tumors tracked expanded intratumoral alpha and beta TCR counts.

V was pared by 5 bases and J by 6 bases, with 15 bases of the junction left unmatched. This CDR3 comprises 17 residues. Germline V gene sequence: CDR1 SGHAT, CDR2 FQNNGV. Time point noted: sample taken at primary tumor resection. This chain connects TRBV11-2 to TRBJ2-2; 7 bases are a match to TRBD2. The specimen was lung tumor tissue, collected at surgery. The TCR originated in a male donor with early-stage non-small cell lung cancer. CDR3 in amino acids: CASSPSRDYLRAGELFF. The CDR3 DNA reads as TGTGCCAGCAGCCCCTCCCGGGACTACCTGAGGGCCGGGGAGCTGTTTTTT.